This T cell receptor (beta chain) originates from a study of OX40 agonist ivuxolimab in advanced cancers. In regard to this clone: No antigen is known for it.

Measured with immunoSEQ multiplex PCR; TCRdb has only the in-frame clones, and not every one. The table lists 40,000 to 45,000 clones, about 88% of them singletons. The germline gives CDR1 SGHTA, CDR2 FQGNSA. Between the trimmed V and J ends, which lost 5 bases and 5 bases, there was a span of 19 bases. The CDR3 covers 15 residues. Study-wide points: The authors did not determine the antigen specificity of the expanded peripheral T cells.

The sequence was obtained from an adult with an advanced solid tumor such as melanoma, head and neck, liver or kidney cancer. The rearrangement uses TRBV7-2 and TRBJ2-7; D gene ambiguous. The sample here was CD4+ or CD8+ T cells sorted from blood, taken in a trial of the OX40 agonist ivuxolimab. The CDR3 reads CASSIKHLGLNEQYF. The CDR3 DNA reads TGTGCCAGCAGCATAAAGCATCTCGGCCTGAACGAGCAGTACTTC.